This T cell receptor (beta chain) was sequenced in a study of radiation and T cells in renal cell carcinoma (dated by TCRdb to the early 2020s). Concerning the study at large: TCR beta sequencing covered over 50 samples in total, comprising some 25 tumors and 27 peripheral blood samples. The last blood draw happened 4 weeks after radiation, timed to coincide with nephrectomy. Across all 50 or so samples, several million unique CDR3 nucleotide sequences, encoding 2,658,974 unique CDR3 amino acid sequences, were identified.

The germline V gene provides CDR1 SGHNT and CDR2 YENEEA. Taken from cysteine to phenylalanine, the CDR3 has 15 residues. Of the read, only the CDR3 DNA is kept; its 45 bases are in frame from base 1. Unmatched junction bases come to 3, with V trimmed by 5 bases and J by 1 base. As to this clone: Its antigen is still unknown. Within one base of it there is no much larger clone, and no base qualities were kept.

TCR beta libraries were generated from genomic DNA with the immunoSEQ kit, following the manufacturer's recommendations. Library preparation used a first multiplex PCR with proprietary primers, then a second PCR adding unique barcodes, with bead cleanups after each round. Each sample batch included a kit-provided positive control reaction and a negative control reaction. The final libraries were assessed on an Agilent 4200 TapeStation D1000 ScreenTape, pooled by volume, and quantified by qPCR. Sequencing was performed on an Illumina NextSeq500 with a MidOutput 150-cycle cartridge, and 156 Read1 and 15 Index1 cycles were run with kit custom primers. The pooled library was loaded at approximately 0.98 pM with 20% PhiX control spiked in. In the paper's pipeline: Vendor-processed data were analyzed in R, and a clonotype was defined as all T cells sharing the same CDR3 nucleotide sequence. For clone abundance analyses, frequencies were normalized to the 10,000 most abundant clones in each sample. Before analysis, public T cell clones were removed, and these numbered fewer than five per sample on average. Tumor-enriched and baseline blood-enriched clonotypes were defined by at least a 32-fold difference in abundance between compartments. A beta-binomial differential abundance model was used to identify clonotypes that expanded or contracted between blood time points. Tumor-blood repertoire similarity was measured with the Baroni-Urbani and Buser coefficient, and groups were compared using two-tailed Wilcoxon tests in R. Drawn from immuneACCESS, this table holds only the in-frame rearrangements with V and J called that TCRdb kept. Clones are partly lost; checked studies trace under half to an unresolved V gene and leave the rest unexplained. That table gives V, J and clone size, and the DNA gave D and trimming. For this sample the table gives around 64,000 clones, of which over 60% were detected only once. The leading ten clones occupy approximately 6.8% of the sample.

The investigation overall reported the following: No pretreatment tumor biopsies were available, so the baseline intratumoral presence of clonotypes could not be determined. Effects of radiation dose or scheduling on the TCR repertoire could not be addressed with the single-armed trial design. Blood repertoire dynamics were not followed beyond 4 weeks after treatment. An increase in top tumor clonotypes in blood was observed from baseline to 2 weeks post-radiation, followed by contraction by 4 weeks, which was taken to suggest transient expansion of tumor-resident clones.

The time point label, read with the paper, signifies: blood 4 weeks post-SBRT, at nephrectomy. The treatment or condition label, read with the paper, signifies: 15 Gy SBRT to primary tumor, nephrectomy 4 weeks later. The samples were obtained from a clinical trial, where primary renal cell carcinomas were treated with 15 Gy stereotactic body radiation therapy and then removed by nephrectomy 4 weeks afterward. Serial peripheral blood from radiation-treated patients was sampled at baseline, 2 weeks and 4 weeks after SBRT to track tumor-enriched clonotypes. Every patient had renal cell carcinoma of clear cell pathology. The QIAamp DNA Blood Mini Kit (Qiagen) was used to prepare genomic DNA for TCR sequencing. Samples were included in the analyses only if all quality control checks were passed.

This chain is built from TRBV11-3 and TRBJ2-3; 10 nucleotides in the junction match TRBD2. The specimen comprised blood, sampled from a patient whose treatment included radiotherapy and nephrectomy. The origin of this receptor is a man between 60 and 75 years old with renal cell carcinoma. In nucleotide form, the sequence is TGTGCCAGCAGCCCCGGGACTAGCGGCACAGATACGCAGTATTTT. Its protein product is CASSPGTSGTDTQYF.